Listed below are T cell receptor beta chains from one sample, sequenced in a study of vaccination effects on CD4 cells after COVID-19. These TCRs' antigens remain unknown. Here immunoSEQ multiplex PCR was the method, and the copy in TCRdb shows in-frame clones only, minus some. Of some 70,000 clones listed, around 80% are singletons. Material: CD4+ T cells from PBMCs cultured with HCoV-229E spike peptides, obtained after COVID-19 vaccination. These receptors all come from a human donor who received a COVID-19 vaccine. Each CDR3 is given with its conserved first and last residue. The D gene is left open where the match is weak. Clone size is shown for a subset of rows, as once, few, many or a class of expanded clone.

TRBJ2-3 | TRBV9 | . | . | TGTGCCAGCAGCGTAGTTAAGGCTGCGGCCCCAGATACGCAGTATTTT | CASSVVKAAAPDTQYF
TRBJ2-3 | TRBV4-1 | . | . | TGCGCCAGCAGCCGAGGGACTTACACAGATACGCAGTATTTT | CASSRGTYTDTQYF
TRBJ2-3 | TRBV6-5 | . | once | TGTGCCAGCAGTTACTCACAGGGCACAGATACGCAGTATTTT | CASSYSQGTDTQYF
TRBJ2-2 | TRBV7-3 | . | . | TGTGCCAGCAGCTTAACGGGCACCGGGGAGCTGTTTTTT | CASSLTGTGELFF
TRBJ2-6 | TRBV6-2/TRBV6-3 | . | . | TGTGCCAGCAGTTATGGGGGAGCGGGGGCCAACGTCCTGACTTTC | CASSYGGAGANVLTF
TRBJ2-5 | TRBV5-1 | . | . | TGCGCCAGCTATCCTGGGTCCTCGGAGACCCAGTACTTC | CASYPGSSETQYF
TRBJ1-5 | TRBV24-1 | . | . | TGTGCCACCAGTGATGCGGGGGCTAATCAGCCCCAGCATTTT | CATSDAGANQPQHF
TRBJ1-3 | TRBV18 | . | . | TGTGCCAGCTCAAGTGGGACATTCTCTGGAAACACCATATATTTT | CASSSGTFSGNTIYF
TRBJ1-5 | TRBV6-4 | . | once | TGTGCCAGCAGTGCGGCTTCAGGCTCTCAGCCCCAGCATTTT | CASSAASGSQPQHF
TRBJ2-1 | TRBV15 | TRBD2 | . | TGTGCCACCAGCAGAGATTTGGCTAGCGGGGGGGCCCCGTTCTTC | CATSRDLASGGAPFF
TRBJ1-2 | TRBV7-9 | . | . | TGTGCCAGCAGCTCCAGGGCGATAAACTATGGCTACACCTTC | CASSSRAINYGYTF
TRBJ1-5 | TRBV2 | TRBD1 | . | TGTGCCAGCAGTGAGGCAGGGGGCATCAATCAGCCCCAGCATTTT | CASSEAGGINQPQHF
TRBJ1-3 | TRBV3-1/TRBV3-2 | . | . | TGTGCCACCGGGTCCAGGGGAAACACCATATATTTT | CATGSRGNTIYF
TRBJ1-4 | TRBV5-6 | . | . | TGTGCCAGCAGACTGAGACAGGCCCCTGAAAAACTGTTTTTT | CASRLRQAPEKLFF
TRBJ1-5 | TRBV20-1 | . | few | TGCAGTGCTAGTATAATCGGAGGGGGGTCCCAGCATTTT | CSASIIGGGSQHF
TRBJ2-5 | TRBV2 | . | . | TGTGCCACTGGACAGTTCCAAGAGACCCAGTACTTC | CATGQFQETQYF
TRBJ1-1 | TRBV6-5 | . | . | TGTGCCAGCAGCATTCACAGGGCCCCGAACACTGAAGCTTTCTTT | CASSIHRAPNTEAFF
TRBJ2-1 | TRBV27 | . | . | TGTGCCAGCAGTTTAGGCGGGGGGCCCTCCCAGGGGGGGCGGCAGTTCTTC | CASSLGGGPSQGGRQFF
TRBJ1-3 | TRBV5-4 | TRBD1 | . | TGTGCCAGCAGCCCGGGACAGGGCTACGGAAACACCATATATTTT | CASSPGQGYGNTIYF
TRBJ1-3 | TRBV6-5 | . | . | TGTGCCAGCTCACCGGCGACCTCTGGAAACACCATATATTTT | CASSPATSGNTIYF
TRBJ1-2 | TRBV6-6 | TRBD1 | . | TGTGCCAGCAGTCGGGACAGGGAAAACTATGGCTACACCTTC | CASSRDRENYGYTF
TRBJ2-3 | TRBV7-2 | . | . | TGTGCCAGCAGCGGGGACACCACCACAGATACGCAGTATTTT | CASSGDTTTDTQYF
TRBJ1-1 | TRBV18 | . | . | TGTGCCAGCTCACGCCAGGGAAATGGGATGAACACTGAAGCTTTCTTT | CASSRQGNGMNTEAFF
TRBJ2-2 | TRBV6-2/TRBV6-3 | TRBD1 | . | TGTGCCAGCAGTTACACGACAGGGGAGCCTACCGGGGAGCTGTTTTTT | CASSYTTGEPTGELFF
TRBJ2-5 | TRBV7-2 | . | . | TGTGCCAGCACTCAAAACGGTTTTAACAGAAAGTACTTC | CASTQNGFNRKYF
TRBJ2-3 | TRBV24-1 | TRBD1 | . | TGTGCCACCAGTGTCCCAATGGGGACAGGGAATGAGCAGCACGCAGATACGCAGTATTTT | CATSVPMGTGNEQHADTQYF
TRBJ2-1 | TRBV7-2 | TRBD1 | once | TGTGCCAGCAGCTTGGACAGGGGGTCCTACAATGAGCAGTTCTTC | CASSLDRGSYNEQFF
TRBJ2-5 | TRBV25-1 | . | . | TGTGCCAGCAGTGGAGGGGTTCTGCGGGCGCAAGAGACCCAGTACTTC | CASSGGVLRAQETQYF
TRBJ1-1 | TRBV30 | . | . | TGTGCCTGGAGTGTGTCGCAGGGTTCTGAAGCTTTCTTT | CAWSVSQGSEAFF
TRBJ2-1 | TRBV5-4 | TRBD2 | . | TGTGCCAGCAGCGTATCAGTCAGCGGGGGGTACAATGAGCAGTTCTTC | CASSVSVSGGYNEQFF
TRBJ1-2 | TRBV27 | . | once | TGTGCCAGCAGGATCGCAGCAGCTAACTATGGCTACACCTTC | CASRIAAANYGYTF